What follows are 12 T cell receptor beta chains derived from one specimen sequenced in a study of cytomegalovirus exposure and HLA in healthy donors. TCRdb keeps only in-frame clones here, not all; method: immunoSEQ multiplex PCR. The sample yields around 70,000 clones, 94% seen once. The sequencing sample was made of PBMCs. The origin of the receptors is a man younger than 35 in good health and CMV-seropositive.

The chain uses TRBV29-1 and TRBJ2-7; possible D gene TRBD1, 6 bases. The germline V gene has CDR1 SQVTM and CDR2 ANQGSEA. Trimming took 6 bases from V and 6 from J, leaving 18 bases between them. This CDR3 is built from 13 residues. This chain's CDR3 is CSVKQGPSSEQYF. CDR3 bases: TGCAGCGTCAAACAGGGACCAAGCAGCGAGCAGTACTTC.

The chain combines TRBV25-1 with TRBJ2-5; 7 positions agree with TRBD1. Germline V gene data show CDR1 as MGHDK and CDR2 as SYGVNS. After removal of 3 bases from V and 7 bases from J, the junction contained 11 bases not matched to a gene. The CDR3 is 15 amino acids. The CDR3 region is CASSDGQAFPGTQYF. The CDR3 DNA is TGTGCCAGCAGTGATGGACAGGCCTTCCCAGGGACCCAGTACTTC.

This clone showed up just once. CDR3 sequence reads: CASSLSSRGSYEQYF. DNA for the CDR3: TGTGCCAGCAGCTTATCGTCGCGGGGGTCCTACGAGCAGTACTTC. This sequence joins TRBV7-6 and TRBJ2-7; 7 nucleotides match TRBD2. The CDR3 spans 15 residues. V lost 2 bases to trimming and J lost 1 base; unmatched junction nucleotides: 5. Looked up from germline, CDR1 is SGHVS and CDR2 is FNYEAQ.

The V call is TRBV5-1, the J call TRBJ2-1; 9 nucleotides agree with TRBD2. Germline V lookup: CDR1 SGHRS, CDR2 YFSETQ. CDR3 length: 16 residues. The ends lost 0 bases at V and 7 bases at J; junction bases unmatched: 8. Here the CDR3 reads CASSLDLAGRTNEQFF. Written as DNA, the CDR3 is TGCGCCAGCAGCTTGGACCTAGCGGGAAGGACTAATGAGCAGTTCTTC.

The table lists this clone with a few counts. The genes are TRBV7-2 and TRBJ1-2, with 7 bases lining up with TRBD1. This CDR3 spans 14 amino acids. V lost 3 bases and J lost 2; bases outside the gene matches: 3. The V gene's germline CDR1 is SGHTA and CDR2 FQGNSA. CDR3 loop: CASSLGQQNYGYTF. CDR3 DNA: TGTGCCAGCAGCTTGGGACAGCAAAACTATGGCTACACCTTC.

The chain recombines TRBV5-4 with TRBJ2-7; a possible D gene is TRBD1 (5 bases). The V and J ends lost 4 bases and 3 bases respectively, with 23 bases between them. Per germline, CDR1 SGHNT and CDR2 YYREEE (reference sequence). The CDR3 totals 17 residues. CDR3 sequence reads: CASSTPMGLNSYYEQYF. The DNA of the CDR3 is TGTGCCAGCAGCACACCTATGGGGCTTAACAGCTACTACGAGCAGTACTTC.

This rearrangement joins TRBV28 to TRBJ2-3; the match to TRBD2 covers 9 bases. CDR1 and CDR2 from the germline V gene are MDHEN and SYDVKM. The V and J ends lost 6 bases and 2 bases, in that order; junction bases with no gene match: 6. This CDR3 is 15 amino acids long. Written as DNA, the CDR3 is TGTGCCAGCAGCGAGGCGGGAGGGGTCACAGATACGCAGTATTTT. Its protein is CASSEAGGVTDTQYF.

This chain links TRBV6-5 with TRBJ2-5; D perhaps matches TRBD1 (6 bases). V dropped 10 bases and J dropped 5 bases, with 17 bases sitting between them. The CDR3 extends over 13 amino acids. Germline CDR1 MNHEY, CDR2 SVGAGI. The CDR3 DNA is TGTGCCACCGCATCACAGGGTTTTGAGACCCAGTACTTC. Translating gives CATASQGFETQYF.

The chain recombines TRBV19 with TRBJ1-1; D is undetermined. Germline CDR1 LNHDA, CDR2 SQIVND (reference sequence). Trimming removed 3 bases from V and 7 bases from J, with 15 bases in between. The CDR3 covers 14 residues. The CDR3 DNA follows: TGTGCCAGTAGTATGGAGGTCTCTCGGAGTGAAGCTTTCTTT. Translating it yields CASSMEVSRSEAFF.

The rearrangement joins TRBV7-9 to TRBJ1-2; TRBD1 might be the D (6 bases). The CDR3 consists of 14 residues. The germline V gene encodes CDR1 SEHNR and CDR2 FQNEAQ (reference sequence). Trimming shortened V by 3 bases and J by 4 bases, and 12 bases separated the two germline ends. The CDR3 reads CASSFLDRPYGYTF. Here the CDR3 DNA reads TGTGCCAGCAGCTTCCTAGACAGGCCCTATGGCTACACCTTC.

This clone was detected a few times. This rearrangement joins TRBV11-2 to TRBJ2-1; D is possibly TRBD2 (6 bases). This CDR3 is built from 15 residues. Germline CDR1 is SGHAT and CDR2 is FQNNGV. The V and J ends lost 5 bases and 6 bases respectively, with 17 bases between them. CDR3 in amino acids: CASSLYSSDSNEQFF. In DNA, the CDR3 is TGTGCCAGCAGCCTATACTCTAGCGATTCCAATGAGCAGTTCTTC.

V gene TRBV10-3 combines with J gene TRBJ1-4; 10 positions agree with TRBD1. Germline V CDR1 and CDR2: ENHRY, SYGVKD. The CDR3 length is 15 residues. Unmatched junction bases numbered 5, after V lost 7 bases and J lost 3 bases. In DNA, the CDR3 is TGTGCCATCAAAAGGACAGGGGGTGCTAATGAAAAACTGTTTTTT. It codes for CAIKRTGGANEKLFF.